What follows describes a single T cell receptor (beta chain). Its antigen is unknown. The CDR3 has 14 amino acids. Per germline, CDR1 WNHNN and CDR2 SYGVQD (reference sequence). Between the trimmed V and J ends, which lost 8 bases and 2 bases, there was a span of 16 bases. These data originate in a study of T cell responses to AZD1222 COVID-19 vaccine. Study conclusions and caveats: Of the AZD1222 recipients, only 6 or 7 were seropositive at baseline. Donors were chiefly white British, with a greater number of females, and clonal diversity was perhaps underestimated.

The protocol was immunoSEQ multiplex PCR, while the TCRdb copy is restricted to in-frame clones and leaves out a portion. This sample has about 99,000 clones, with about 89% found just once. The sequencing used peripheral blood, collected 28 days after the second dose of the MenACWY control vaccine. V and J are TRBV10-1 and TRBJ2-7; a possible D gene is TRBD2 (6 bases). This clonotype originated in an adult who received the MenACWY meningococcal vaccine as a control. The CDR3 is CASWARGWTYEQYF. The CDR3 coding sequence is TGCGCCAGCTGGGCGCGGGGTTGGACCTACGAGCAGTACTTC.